Shown below are 26 T cell receptor beta chains from a single sample sequenced in a study of Ad26.COV2.S vaccination and SARS-CoV-2 variants. Regarding treatment: around 19 received Ad26.COV2.S at low or high dose, single or two shots; five or six received placebo; per-sample allocation not given. After the first vaccine or placebo injection, samples were drawn on day 63. Assay: immunoSEQ multiplex PCR; the TCRdb copy retains only in-frame clones and omits some. The table includes about 440,000 clones, roughly 88% detected once. Specimen: peripheral blood, collected in a trial of Ad26.COV2.S vaccine versus placebo. The receptors were gathered from a person aged 18-60 years who received the Ad26.COV2.S COVID-19 vaccine or a placebo.

This chain connects TRBV5-1 to TRBJ2-2, with a tentative D call TRBD2 (5 bases). Germline values: CDR1 SGHRS, CDR2 YFSETQ. Trimming cost V 0 bases and J 2 bases, with 11 bases left between them. CDR3 length equals 16 residues. Written as DNA, the CDR3 is TGCGCCAGCAGCTTGGCCCGAGCGGAAAACACCGGGGAGCTGTTTTTT. Its translation: CASSLARAENTGELFF.

This clone was counted a single time. The chain combines TRBV7-3 with TRBJ2-5; maybe TRBD2 (7 bases). The CDR3 runs 14 residues. Looked up from germline, CDR1 is SGHTA and CDR2 is FQGTGA. Trimming left V 1 base short and J 4 bases short, with 10 bases between. CDR3 amino acids: CASSLNGGRETQYF. The CDR3, as DNA: TGTGCCAGCAGCTTAAACGGGGGGCGAGAGACCCAGTACTTC.

V gene TRBV7-9 combines with J gene TRBJ2-5; TRBD2 might be the D (6 bases). The germline CDR1 and CDR2 sequences are SEHNR and FQNEAQ (reference sequence). The V end lost 4 bases, the J end lost 1 base, and 10 bases lay between the germline ends. CDR3 length equals 14 residues. The CDR3 DNA sequence: TGTGCCAGCAGCTCGGGACTGCGCCAAGAGACCCAGTACTTC. It yields the protein CASSSGLRQETQYF.

The chain carries TRBV21-1 and TRBJ2-5; the D call in the table, TRBD2, was not verified against the DNA. TRBV21-1 is flagged as a pseudogene. This CDR3 has 16 residues. CDR3: CASSNGPSGSRETQYF. The CDR3 bases are TGTGCCAGCAGCAATGGCCCTAGCGGGAGTAGAGAGACCCAGTACTTC.

The chain carries TRBV13 and TRBJ2-7; 10 nucleotides match TRBD2. CDR1 PRHDT and CDR2 FYEKMQ come from the germline V gene (reference sequence). V gave up 6 bases and J gave up 6 bases; unmatched junction bases: 11. The length of the CDR3 is 15 residues. For the CDR3, the DNA is TGTGCCAGCAGGCGACTTCTAGCGGGAGTGGGCGAGCAGTACTTC. It yields the protein CASRRLLAGVGEQYF.

This chain connects TRBV9 to TRBJ2-7, with a possible D match to TRBD1 (6 bases). Per the germline V gene, CDR1 is SGDLS and CDR2 is YYNGEE. The CDR3 sequence is 14 residues long. The V gene lost 0 bases and the J gene lost 7 bases, with 14 bases spanning the gap. CDR3 in amino acids: CASSVVGQSSEQYF. CDR3 nucleotides: TGTGCCAGCAGCGTAGTAGGACAGAGCTCGGAGCAGTACTTC.

This chain connects TRBV5-1 to TRBJ1-2; 8 bases are shared with TRBD1. CDR3 length: 14 residues. With 4 bases clipped from V and 6 bases from J, the junction kept 8 bases outside the gene matches. CDR1 and CDR2 (germline): SGHRS, YFSETQ. CDR3 region: CASSTWTGQDGYTF. As DNA, the CDR3 is TGCGCCAGCAGCACCTGGACAGGGCAGGATGGCTACACCTTC.

The chain couples TRBV7-6 to TRBJ2-6, with TRBD1 identical over 8 bases. The germline CDR1 and CDR2 sequences are SGHVS and FNYEAQ. V shed 3 bases, J shed 0 bases, and the junction held 13 bases outside the gene matches. The CDR3 is 20 residues long. The DNA for the CDR3 is TGTGCCAGCAGCTTGGGGGACAGGTCCTCACAGGGCTCTGGGGCCAACGTCCTGACTTTC. It encodes CASSLGDRSSQGSGANVLTF.

This chain joins TRBV5-1 and TRBJ2-7; 7 bases map to TRBD1. The V gene's germline CDR1 is SGHRS and CDR2 YFSETQ. V dropped 1 base and J dropped 3; count of bases not matched to a gene: 10. The CDR3 runs to 16 residues. Here the CDR3 reads CASSLLSGTDSYEQYF. CDR3 sequence (DNA): TGCGCCAGCAGCTTGCTATCCGGGACAGACAGCTACGAGCAGTACTTC.

The chain joins TRBV5-4 to TRBJ2-5; no definite D call. Trimming cost V 6 bases and J 3 bases, with 12 bases left between them. The CDR3 runs to 13 residues. Germline CDR1 SGHNT, CDR2 YYREEE (reference sequence). The CDR3 bases are TGTGCCAGCACCACACCCGTGGAAGAGACCCAGTACTTC. Translating gives CASTTPVEETQYF.

The chain employs TRBV12-2 and TRBJ2-4; the table's TRBD2 call for D was not verified on the DNA. TRBV12-2 is a recognized pseudogene. This CDR3 has 17 amino acids. The CDR3 DNA is TGTGCAAGTCGCCCCGTTACTAGCGGGAGGACCAAAAACATTCAGTACTTC. This translates into CASRPVTSGRTKNIQYF.

This clone was observed once. V and J are TRBV5-1 and TRBJ2-5; 12 bases are shared with TRBD2. The CDR3 loop spans 16 amino acids. Germline CDR1 reads SGHRS; CDR2 reads YFSETQ. Losses at the gene ends were 4 bases for V and 0 bases for J; bases not matched to a gene: 4. CDR3 coding DNA: TGCGCCAGCAGCCCAGGACTAGCGGGAAACCAAGAGACCCAGTACTTC. Translation: CASSPGLAGNQETQYF.

This clone came up once. The rearrangement uses TRBV2 and TRBJ1-1; unclear D gene. This CDR3 region has 12 residues. Per germline, CDR1 SNHLY and CDR2 FYNNEI. V gave up 7 bases and J gave up 8 bases, with 14 bases separating them. CDR3: CASNPDGAEAFF. In nucleotides, the CDR3 is TGTGCCAGCAACCCGGACGGAGCCGAAGCTTTCTTT.

The V call is TRBV5-8, the J call TRBJ2-7; 13 bases map to TRBD2. The V gene end was trimmed by 4 bases and the J gene end by 7 bases; junction bases not matched to a gene: 11. The CDR3 loop spans 16 amino acids. Germline assignment: CDR1 SGHTS and CDR2 YDEGEE. As DNA, the CDR3 is TGTGCCAGCAGCACTCTTACTAGCGGGAGGGCGAGGGAGCAGTACTTC. This translates into CASSTLTSGRAREQYF.

The genes are TRBV6-5 and TRBJ2-7, with D possibly being TRBD1 or TRBD2 (7 bases each). V was shortened by 4 bases and J by 5 bases, with 18 bases between the two germline ends. CDR1 and CDR2 (germline): MNHEY, SVGAGI. There are 15 residues in the CDR3. The CDR3 region is CASSSPGRGLHEQYF. CDR3 coding DNA: TGTGCCAGCAGTTCCCCAGGGAGGGGGCTCCACGAGCAGTACTTC.

The gene calls are TRBV5-4 and TRBJ2-1; TRBD2 is a possible D gene (6 bases). The V gene's germline CDR1 is SGHNT and CDR2 YYREEE (reference sequence). Trimming removed 0 bases at V and 9 bases at J, with 7 bases between. This CDR3 region has 12 residues. CDR3 region: CASSLAGGEQFF. CDR3 DNA sequence: TGTGCCAGCAGCTTGGCCGGGGGTGAGCAGTTCTTC.

The chain has TRBV12-3 or TRBV12-4 and TRBJ1-4, with D perhaps TRBD1 (5 bases). V gave up 6 bases and J gave up 8 bases, with 13 bases separating them. CDR3 length equals 13 residues. The DNA for the CDR3 is TGTGCCAGCAGGGGGGGAGAAAGCGAAAAACTGTTTTTT. Its translation is CASRGGESEKLFF.

Concerning this clone itself: The sample holds other DNA sequences that translate to the same CDR3. This chain connects TRBV9 to TRBJ2-7, with 8 bases fitting TRBD2. CDR1 and CDR2 (germline): SGDLS, YYNGEE. V dropped 0 bases and J dropped 1; count of bases not matched to a gene: 3. The CDR3 extends over 15 amino acids. As DNA, the CDR3 is TGTGCCAGCAGCGTAGGCGGGAGGTCGTCCTACGAGCAGTACTTC. Protein sequence: CASSVGGRSSYEQYF.

The chain combines TRBV19 with TRBJ1-5; D unclear. Looked up from germline, CDR1 is LNHDA and CDR2 is SQIVND (reference sequence). Between the trimmed V and J ends, which lost 6 bases and 5 bases, there was a span of 20 bases. The CDR3 has 16 residues. In DNA, the CDR3 is TGTGCCAGTAGCCCCGGTTTTGTGGGAATTGATCAGCCCCAGCATTTT. Residues: CASSPGFVGIDQPQHF.

The V and J genes are TRBV28 and TRBJ1-3, with D possibly being TRBD1 (5 bases). Germline CDR1 and CDR2: MDHEN and SYDVKM. This CDR3 is 17 amino acids long. The V end lost 5 bases, the J end lost 0 bases, and 17 bases lay between the germline ends. The CDR3 loop is CASSDTQQESSGNTIYF. For the CDR3, the DNA is TGTGCCAGCAGTGATACCCAACAGGAGAGCTCTGGAAACACCATATATTTT.

The gene calls are TRBV25-1 and TRBJ1-5; TRBD1 agrees at 7 bases. CDR1 is MGHDK, CDR2 SYGVNS, per germline. The V segment lost 2 bases and the J segment 7 bases; nucleotides outside the gene matches: 14. The CDR3 is 17 amino acids. The CDR3 nucleotides are TGTGCCAGCAGTGAAGACGGTGGGGTGGAAGGGGGCCAGCCCCAGCATTTT. It codes for CASSEDGGVEGGQPQHF.

V and J are TRBV29-1 and TRBJ1-2; D perhaps matches TRBD1 (5 bases). Per the germline V gene, CDR1 is SQVTM and CDR2 is ANQGSEA. The CDR3 length is 13 residues. Trimming removed 3 bases from V and 5 bases from J, with 13 bases in between. In nucleotides, the CDR3 is TGCAGCGTTGATCTTGGGGGTGGGTATGGCTACACCTTC. This codes for CSVDLGGGYGYTF.

This sequence joins TRBV9 and TRBJ2-1; D gene unclear. V dropped 4 bases and J dropped 8 bases, with 10 bases sitting between them. CDR1 and CDR2 from the germline V gene are SGDLS and YYNGEE. The CDR3 is 12 amino acids. CDR3 sequence: CASSSDFDEQFF. The CDR3 DNA follows: TGTGCCAGCAGCTCAGATTTCGATGAGCAGTTCTTC.

This clone occurred once. The chain has TRBV27 and TRBJ1-1; no clear D gene. CDR3 length: 14 amino acids. CDR1 MNHEY and CDR2 SMNVEV come from the germline V gene (reference sequence). Trimming stripped 0 bases from V and 1 base from J, with 6 bases between. The CDR3 loop reads CASSLSERNTEAFF. The CDR3 coding sequence is TGTGCCAGCAGTTTATCTGAACGGAACACTGAAGCTTTCTTT.

The rearrangement links TRBV5-6 to TRBJ2-3; weak D call: TRBD1 (5 bases). CDR1 and CDR2 (germline): SGHDT, YYEEEE. The CDR3 contains 14 residues. V was cut by 0 bases and J by 6 bases, with 11 bases left in between. CDR3 coding DNA: TGTGCCAGCAGCTTGGTGGGGCGGATGGATACGCAGTATTTT. Translation gives CASSLVGRMDTQYF.

The chain has TRBV5-1 and TRBJ2-7; 7 bases are a match to TRBD1. Germline V gives CDR1 SGHRS, CDR2 YFSETQ. The trim removed 4 bases at V and 0 bases at J, leaving 4 bases unmatched. The length of the CDR3 is 14 residues. The CDR3 spells CASSRGQDSYEQYF. The DNA for the CDR3 is TGCGCCAGCAGCCGAGGACAGGACTCCTACGAGCAGTACTTC. The full variable domain, completed using reference TRBV5-1 and TRBJ2-7, is KAGVTQTPRYLIKTRGQQVTLSCSPISGHRSVSWYQQTPGQGLQFLFEYFSETQRNKGNFPGRFSGRQFSNSRSEMNVSTLELGDSALYLCASSRGQDSYEQYFGPGTRLTVT.